The 3 T cell receptor beta chains presented below share a single source sample, sequenced in a study of T cell changes during pregnancy in multiple sclerosis. Method: immunoSEQ multiplex PCR; TCRdb's copy keeps in-frame clones and lacks some. Of 100,000 or so clones listed, 94% are singletons. Sequences were derived from peripheral blood, sampled before pregnancy. Receptors were obtained from a female donor with multiple sclerosis, enrolled in a pregnancy study.

The chain couples TRBV27 to TRBJ2-7, with D perhaps matching TRBD1 (5 bases). V was pared by 8 bases and J by 7 bases, with 21 bases between. Germline assignment: CDR1 MNHEY and CDR2 SMNVEV (reference sequence). This CDR3 contains 14 residues. The CDR3 coding sequence is TGTGCCAGCCATCCAGGGAATAACCTATTAGAGCAGTACTTC. Translating gives CASHPGNNLLEQYF.

The chain has TRBV9 and TRBJ1-2; D gene uncertain. The germline V gene encodes CDR1 SGDLS and CDR2 YYNGEE. This CDR3 comprises 13 residues. V lost 6 bases, J lost 10 bases, and 19 bases lay in between. DNA for the CDR3: TGTGCCAGCATCAGTAGTTCGGAGATGGTCTACACCTTC. It specifies CASISSSEMVYTF.

The chain has TRBV5-6 and TRBJ2-7, with 7 bases aligning to TRBD1. CDR3 length: 14 residues. From germline, CDR1 is SGHDT and CDR2 YYEEEE. After removal of 4 bases from V and 2 bases from J, the junction contained 6 bases not matched to a gene. CDR3 DNA sequence: TGTGCCAGCAGCACCTTTACAGGGGCCTACGAGCAGTACTTC. Translated: CASSTFTGAYEQYF.